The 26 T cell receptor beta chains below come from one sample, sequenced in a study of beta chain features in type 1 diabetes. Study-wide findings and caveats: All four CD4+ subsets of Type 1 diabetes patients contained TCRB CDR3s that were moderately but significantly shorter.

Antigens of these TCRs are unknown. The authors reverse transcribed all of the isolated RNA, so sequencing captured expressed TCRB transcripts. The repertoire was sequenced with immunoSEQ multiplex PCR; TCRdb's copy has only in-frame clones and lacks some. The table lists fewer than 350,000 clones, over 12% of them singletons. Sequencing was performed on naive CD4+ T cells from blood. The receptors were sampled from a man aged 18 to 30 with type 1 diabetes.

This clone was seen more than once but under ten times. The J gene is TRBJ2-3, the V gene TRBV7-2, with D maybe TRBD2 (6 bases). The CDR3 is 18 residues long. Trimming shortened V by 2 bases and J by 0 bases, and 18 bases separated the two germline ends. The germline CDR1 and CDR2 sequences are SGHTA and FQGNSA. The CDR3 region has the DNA TGTGCCAGCAGCTTACCCCCGGGCAGCGGGCCAAGCACAGATACGCAGTATTTT. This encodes CASSLPPGSGPSTDTQYF.

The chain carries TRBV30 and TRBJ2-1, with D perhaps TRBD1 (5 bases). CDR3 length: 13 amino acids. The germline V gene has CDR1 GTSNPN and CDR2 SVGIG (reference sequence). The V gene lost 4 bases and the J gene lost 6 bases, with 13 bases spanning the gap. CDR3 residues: CAWMDMSLNEQFF. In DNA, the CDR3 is TGTGCCTGGATGGACATGAGTCTCAATGAGCAGTTCTTC.

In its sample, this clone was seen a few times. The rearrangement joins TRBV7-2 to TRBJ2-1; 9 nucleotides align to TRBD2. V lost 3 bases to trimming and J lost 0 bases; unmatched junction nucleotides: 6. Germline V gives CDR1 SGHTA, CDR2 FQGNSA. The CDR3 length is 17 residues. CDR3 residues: CASSFRGGRASYNEQFF. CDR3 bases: TGTGCCAGCAGCTTTAGGGGCGGGAGGGCCTCCTACAATGAGCAGTTCTTC.

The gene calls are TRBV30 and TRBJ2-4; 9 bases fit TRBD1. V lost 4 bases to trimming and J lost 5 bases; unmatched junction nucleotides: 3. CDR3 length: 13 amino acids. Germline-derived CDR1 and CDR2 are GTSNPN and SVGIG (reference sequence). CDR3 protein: CAWMGQGQNIQYF. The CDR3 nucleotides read TGTGCCTGGATGGGACAGGGCCAAAACATTCAGTACTTC.

The CDR3 region is CASSLNKGGGLASETQYF. The CDR3 DNA is TGTGCCAGCAGCTTAAACAAAGGGGGCGGACTAGCCTCAGAGACCCAGTACTTC. The chain carries TRBV13 and TRBJ2-5; D might be TRBD2 (8 bases). CDR1 and CDR2 (germline): PRHDT, FYEKMQ (reference sequence). The CDR3 loop spans 18 amino acids. The germline V and J ends were trimmed by 2 bases and 4 bases, with 23 bases remaining between them.

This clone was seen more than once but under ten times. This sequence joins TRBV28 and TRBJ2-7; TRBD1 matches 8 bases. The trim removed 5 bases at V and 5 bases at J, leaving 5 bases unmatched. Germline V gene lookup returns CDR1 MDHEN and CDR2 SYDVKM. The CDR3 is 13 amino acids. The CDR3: CASSVQGAHEQYF. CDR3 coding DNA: TGTGCCAGCAGTGTCCAGGGGGCACACGAGCAGTACTTC.

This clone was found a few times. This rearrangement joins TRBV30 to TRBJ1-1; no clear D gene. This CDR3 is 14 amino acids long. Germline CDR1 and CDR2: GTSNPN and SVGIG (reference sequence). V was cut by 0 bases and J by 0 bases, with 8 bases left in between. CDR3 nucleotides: TGTGCCTGGAGTGTAGCTAGGCTGAACACTGAAGCTTTCTTT. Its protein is CAWSVARLNTEAFF.

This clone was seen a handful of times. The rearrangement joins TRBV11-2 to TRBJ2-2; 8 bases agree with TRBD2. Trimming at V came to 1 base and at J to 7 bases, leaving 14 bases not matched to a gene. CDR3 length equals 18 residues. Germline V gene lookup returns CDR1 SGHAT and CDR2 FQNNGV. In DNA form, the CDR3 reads TGTGCCAGCAGCTTAGCCTCTCTGACGGGGGGGCTCGGCGGGGAGCTGTTTTTT. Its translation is CASSLASLTGGLGGELFF.

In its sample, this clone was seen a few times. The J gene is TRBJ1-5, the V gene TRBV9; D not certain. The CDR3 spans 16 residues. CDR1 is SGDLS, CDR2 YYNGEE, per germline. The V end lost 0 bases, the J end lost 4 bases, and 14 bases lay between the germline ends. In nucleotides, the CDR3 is TGTGCCAGCAGCGTAGGGATAGGGTCGGGAAATCAGCCCCAGCATTTT. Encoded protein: CASSVGIGSGNQPQHF.

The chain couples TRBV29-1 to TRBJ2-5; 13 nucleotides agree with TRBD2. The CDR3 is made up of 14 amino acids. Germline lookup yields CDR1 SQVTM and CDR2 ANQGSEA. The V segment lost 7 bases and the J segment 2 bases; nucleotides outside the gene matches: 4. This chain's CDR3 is CSAALAGGQETQYF. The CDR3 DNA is TGCAGCGCCGCACTAGCGGGGGGGCAAGAGACCCAGTACTTC.

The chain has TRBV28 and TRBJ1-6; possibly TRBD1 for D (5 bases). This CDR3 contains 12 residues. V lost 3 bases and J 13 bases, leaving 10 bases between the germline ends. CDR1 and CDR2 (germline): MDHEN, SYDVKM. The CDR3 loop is CASSLKGKPLHF. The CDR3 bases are TGTGCCAGCAGTTTGAAGGGGAAGCCCCTCCACTTT. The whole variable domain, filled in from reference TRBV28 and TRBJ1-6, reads DVKVTQSSRYLVKRTGEKVFLECVQDMDHENMFWYRQDPGLGLRLIYFSYDVKMKEKGDIPEGYSVSREKKERFSLILESASTNQTSMYLCASSLKGKPLHFGNGTRLTVT.

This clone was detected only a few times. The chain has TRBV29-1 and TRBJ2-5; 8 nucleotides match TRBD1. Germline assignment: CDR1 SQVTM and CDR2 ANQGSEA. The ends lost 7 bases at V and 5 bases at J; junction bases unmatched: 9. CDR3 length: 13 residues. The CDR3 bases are TGCAGCGGGGAGACAGGGGCGAGGGAGACCCAGTACTTC. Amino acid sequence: CSGETGARETQYF.

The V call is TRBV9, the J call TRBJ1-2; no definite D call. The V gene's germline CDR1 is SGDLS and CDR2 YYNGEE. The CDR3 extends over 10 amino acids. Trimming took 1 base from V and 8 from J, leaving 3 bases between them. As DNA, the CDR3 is TGTGCCAGCAGCGTACGGGGCTACACCTTC. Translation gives CASSVRGYTF.

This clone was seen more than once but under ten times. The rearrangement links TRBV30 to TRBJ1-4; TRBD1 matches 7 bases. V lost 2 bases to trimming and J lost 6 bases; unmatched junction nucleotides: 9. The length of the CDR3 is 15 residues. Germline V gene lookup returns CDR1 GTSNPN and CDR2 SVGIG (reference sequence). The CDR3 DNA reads TGTGCCTGGAGTACACAGGGGCGCCCCCATGAAAAACTGTTTTTT. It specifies CAWSTQGRPHEKLFF.

The CDR3 DNA is TGTGCCAGCAGCCCGGTCGGACAGGGTGGTGGTGCGAAGACCCAGTACTTC. Protein sequence: CASSPVGQGGGAKTQYF. The rearrangement uses TRBV5-4 and TRBJ2-5, with 8 bases aligning to TRBD1. The trim removed 4 bases at V and 6 bases at J, leaving 17 bases unmatched. This CDR3 contains 17 residues. CDR1 and CDR2 (germline): SGHNT, YYREEE (reference sequence). Full variable domain (missing parts from reference TRBV5-4 and TRBJ2-5): ETGVTQSPTHLIKTRGQQVTLRCSSQSGHNTVSWYQQALGQGPQFIFQYYREEENGRGNFPPRFSGLQFPNYSSELNVNALELDDSALYLCASSPVGQGGGAKTQYFGPGTRLLVL.

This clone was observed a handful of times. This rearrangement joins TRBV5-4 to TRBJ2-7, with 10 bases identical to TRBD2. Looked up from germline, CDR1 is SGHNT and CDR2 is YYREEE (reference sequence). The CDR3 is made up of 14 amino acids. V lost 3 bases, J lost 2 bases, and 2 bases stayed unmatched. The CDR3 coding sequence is TGTGCCAGCAGCTCGGGACTAGCGCCCTACGAGCAGTACTTC. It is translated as CASSSGLAPYEQYF.

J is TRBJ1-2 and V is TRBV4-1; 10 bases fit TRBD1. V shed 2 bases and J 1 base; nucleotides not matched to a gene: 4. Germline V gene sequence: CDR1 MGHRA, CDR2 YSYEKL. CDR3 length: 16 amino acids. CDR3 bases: TGCGCCAGCAGCCAACGGACAGGGGGGTTTAACTATGGCTACACCTTC. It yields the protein CASSQRTGGFNYGYTF.

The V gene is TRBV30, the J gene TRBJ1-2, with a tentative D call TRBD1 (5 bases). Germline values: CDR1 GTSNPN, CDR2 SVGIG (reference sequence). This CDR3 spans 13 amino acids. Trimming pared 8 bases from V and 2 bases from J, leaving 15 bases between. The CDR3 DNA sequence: TGTGCCGGGGGAGGGGACGGCAACTATGGCTACACCTTC. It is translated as CAGGGDGNYGYTF.

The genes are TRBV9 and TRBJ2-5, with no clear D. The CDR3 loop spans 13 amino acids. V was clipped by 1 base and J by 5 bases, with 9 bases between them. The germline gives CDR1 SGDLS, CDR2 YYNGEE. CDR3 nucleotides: TGTGCCAGCAGCGTACGGGTTGGGGAGACCCAGTACTTC. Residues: CASSVRVGETQYF.

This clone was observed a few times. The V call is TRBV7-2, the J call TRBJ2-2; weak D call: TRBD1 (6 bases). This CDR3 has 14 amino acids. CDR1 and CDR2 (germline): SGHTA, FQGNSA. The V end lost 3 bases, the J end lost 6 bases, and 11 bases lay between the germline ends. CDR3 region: CASSFQQGAGELFF. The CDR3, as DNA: TGTGCCAGCAGCTTCCAACAGGGAGCCGGGGAGCTGTTTTTT.

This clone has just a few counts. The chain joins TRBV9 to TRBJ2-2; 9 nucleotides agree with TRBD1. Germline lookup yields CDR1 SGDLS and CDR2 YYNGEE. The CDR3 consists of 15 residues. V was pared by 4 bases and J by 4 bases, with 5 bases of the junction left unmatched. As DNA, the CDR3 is TGTGCCAGCAGCCCACCGGACAGGGGCACCGGGGAGCTGTTTTTT. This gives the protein CASSPPDRGTGELFF.

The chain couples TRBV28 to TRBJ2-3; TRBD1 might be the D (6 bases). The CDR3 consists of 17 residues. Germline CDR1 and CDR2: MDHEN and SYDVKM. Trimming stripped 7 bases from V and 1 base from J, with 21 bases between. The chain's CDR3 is CASTLGAGVAGTDTQYF. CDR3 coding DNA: TGTGCCAGCACCCTAGGGGCAGGGGTAGCAGGCACAGATACGCAGTATTTT.

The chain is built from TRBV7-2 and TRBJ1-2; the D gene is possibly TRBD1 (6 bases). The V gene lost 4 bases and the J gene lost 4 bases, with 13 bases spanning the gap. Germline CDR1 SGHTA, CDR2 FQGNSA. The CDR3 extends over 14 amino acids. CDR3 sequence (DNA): TGTGCCAGCAGCTCCAGGGGTATGGGCTATGGCTACACCTTC. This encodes CASSSRGMGYGYTF.

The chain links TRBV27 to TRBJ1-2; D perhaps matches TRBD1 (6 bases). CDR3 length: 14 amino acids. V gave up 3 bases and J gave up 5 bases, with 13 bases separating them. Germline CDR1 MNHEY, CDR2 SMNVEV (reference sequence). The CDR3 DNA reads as TGTGCCAGCAGTTTGGTACAGGGCTGGTATGGCTACACCTTC. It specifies CASSLVQGWYGYTF.

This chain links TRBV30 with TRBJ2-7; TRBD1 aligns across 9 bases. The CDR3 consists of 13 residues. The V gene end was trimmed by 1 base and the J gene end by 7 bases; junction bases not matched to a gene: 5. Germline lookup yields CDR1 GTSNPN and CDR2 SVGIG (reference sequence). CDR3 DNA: TGTGCCTGGAGTGCACAGGGGGCTGGGGAGCAGTACTTC. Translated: CAWSAQGAGEQYF.

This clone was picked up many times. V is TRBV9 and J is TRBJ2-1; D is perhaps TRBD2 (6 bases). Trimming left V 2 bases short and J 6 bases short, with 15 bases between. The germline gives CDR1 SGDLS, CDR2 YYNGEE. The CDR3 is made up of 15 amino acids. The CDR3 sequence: CASSVEAGHLNEQFF. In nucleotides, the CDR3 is TGTGCCAGCAGCGTCGAGGCGGGGCACCTCAATGAGCAGTTCTTC.